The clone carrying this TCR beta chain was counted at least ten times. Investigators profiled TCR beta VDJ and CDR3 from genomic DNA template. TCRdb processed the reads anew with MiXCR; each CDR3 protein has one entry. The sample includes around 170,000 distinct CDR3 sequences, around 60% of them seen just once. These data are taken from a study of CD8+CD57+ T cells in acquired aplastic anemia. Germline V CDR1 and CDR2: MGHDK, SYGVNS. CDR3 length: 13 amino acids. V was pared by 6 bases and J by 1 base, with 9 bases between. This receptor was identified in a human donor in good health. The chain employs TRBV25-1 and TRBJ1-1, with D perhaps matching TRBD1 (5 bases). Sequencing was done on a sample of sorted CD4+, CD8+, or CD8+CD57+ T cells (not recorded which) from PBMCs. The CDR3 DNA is TGTGCCAGCAGCTGGGACCGGAACACTGAAGCTTTCTTT. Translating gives CASSWDRNTEAFF.